The 11 T cell receptor beta chains below come from one sample, sequenced in a study of a mutant IDH1 vaccine in newly diagnosed glioma. Specified time point: baseline, week 1 (first vaccination visit). Treatment defined: pre-vaccination baseline after standard-of-care therapy. Measured with immunoSEQ multiplex PCR; TCRdb has only the in-frame clones, and not every one. Of about 51,000 clones in the sample, around 80% were seen once. The sample consisted of PBMCs, taken from a glioma patient treated with radiotherapy, temozolomide or both. The receptors come from a woman aged 40 to 50 with glioma.

Here the CDR3 DNA reads TGTGCCAGCAGCATCGACGGTAACTATGGCTACACCTTC. Its translation: CASSIDGNYGYTF. The V call is TRBV6-5, the J call TRBJ1-2; unclear D gene. This CDR3 has 13 residues. Per the germline V gene, CDR1 is MNHEY and CDR2 is SVGAGI. Trimming pared 6 bases from V and 1 base from J, leaving 9 bases between.

This clone was recorded a few times. The rearrangement uses TRBV5-1 and TRBJ1-5; D might be TRBD1 (5 bases). CDR1 SGHRS and CDR2 YFSETQ come from the germline V gene. CDR3 length equals 14 residues. V lost 4 bases, J lost 5 bases, and 13 bases lay in between. The CDR3 sequence is CASSPGGGDQPQHF. CDR3 nucleotides: TGCGCCAGCAGCCCCGGGGGTGGTGATCAGCCCCAGCATTTT.

This clone was picked up one time. J is TRBJ2-5 and V is TRBV2, with TRBD2 identical over 14 bases. CDR1 is SNHLY, CDR2 FYNNEI, per germline. Unmatched junction bases numbered 6, after V lost 5 bases and J lost 7 bases. The CDR3 has 15 amino acids. The CDR3 DNA sequence: TGTGCCAGCAGTTCGACCGGGACTAGCGGGGGGACCCAGTACTTC. It specifies CASSSTGTSGGTQYF.

This chain joins TRBV6-1 and TRBJ1-1, with 10 bases aligning to TRBD1. Germline CDR1 and CDR2: MNHNS and SASEGT. CDR3 length equals 15 residues. Trimming took 8 bases from V and 3 from J; bases not matched to a gene: 9. The CDR3 protein is CASRRVGTGDTEAFF. CDR3 nucleotides: TGTGCCAGCCGGCGCGTGGGGACAGGGGACACTGAAGCTTTCTTT.

This chain uses TRBV5-1 with TRBJ2-2; 9 bases match TRBD2. Germline values: CDR1 SGHRS, CDR2 YFSETQ. The CDR3 loop spans 15 amino acids. Losses at the gene ends were 0 bases for V and 7 bases for J; bases not matched to a gene: 4. The CDR3 DNA sequence: TGCGCCAGCAGCTTGGTGGCGACTAGCGGCGGGGAGCTGTTTTTT. Translating it yields CASSLVATSGGELFF.

This chain uses TRBV2 with TRBJ1-1; D ambiguous. V lost 5 bases and J lost 3, with 16 bases in between. This CDR3 is built from 15 residues. Germline V gene sequence: CDR1 SNHLY, CDR2 FYNNEI. For the CDR3, the DNA is TGTGCCAGCAGTCGGCCCTACGCGTCGGACACTGAAGCTTTCTTT. This gives the protein CASSRPYASDTEAFF.

The chain combines TRBV5-1 with TRBJ2-7; TRBD2 matches at 7 bases. The CDR3 runs 16 residues. V lost 3 bases, J lost 0 bases, and 9 bases stayed unmatched. The germline V gene encodes CDR1 SGHRS and CDR2 YFSETQ. CDR3 residues: CASSSRSAGSSYEQYF. Written as DNA, the CDR3 is TGCGCCAGCAGCTCCCGGTCAGCGGGGAGCTCCTACGAGCAGTACTTC.

The V gene is TRBV30, the J gene TRBJ1-6, with D possibly matching TRBD1 (5 bases). Germline V CDR1 and CDR2: GTSNPN, SVGIG (reference sequence). The germline V and J ends were trimmed by 3 bases and 0 bases, with 12 bases remaining between them. The CDR3 is 16 residues long. CDR3 DNA sequence: TGTGCCTGGAGAACCGGGGGGAGCTCCTATAATTCACCCCTCCACTTT. This codes for CAWRTGGSSYNSPLHF.

The chain joins TRBV10-3 to TRBJ2-2; D gene ambiguous. CDR3 length: 13 residues. Trimming pared 5 bases from V and 1 base from J, leaving 5 bases between. Per germline, CDR1 ENHRY and CDR2 SYGVKD. In DNA, the CDR3 is TGTGCCATCAGTCCAGAGAACACCGGGGAGCTGTTTTTT. Protein product: CAISPENTGELFF.

CDR3 in amino acids: CASSLRMFNEKLFF. The CDR3 region has the DNA TGTGCCAGCAGCTTAAGGATGTTTAATGAAAAACTGTTTTTT. The chain links TRBV7-8 to TRBJ1-4; D remains unclear. CDR1 SGHVS and CDR2 FQNEAQ come from the germline V gene. The V and J ends lost 2 bases and 4 bases respectively, with 8 bases between them. This CDR3 has 14 amino acids.

This clone has just one count. V is TRBV19 and J is TRBJ2-2; 8 bases map to TRBD1. V lost 2 bases to trimming and J lost 8 bases; unmatched junction nucleotides: 7. Germline V gene lookup returns CDR1 LNHDA and CDR2 SQIVND (reference sequence). The CDR3 contains 15 residues. The CDR3 DNA is TGTGCCAGTAGTATACAGGGGGCTGTCCCGGGGGAGCTGTTTTTT. It is translated as CASSIQGAVPGELFF.